Following are 14 T cell receptor beta chains from one sample sequenced in a study of blood T cell repertoires in COVID-19. Generated by immunoSEQ multiplex PCR, the TCRdb table keeps only in-frame clones and is missing some. The table shows about 100,000 clones, with more than 85% occurring only once. Specimen: peripheral blood. These receptors were taken from a man aged 30-40 years in a cohort sampled during active COVID-19.

This clone was picked up a small number of times. V usage is TRBV7-9 and J usage is TRBJ1-3; TRBD1 might be the D (5 bases). CDR1 is SEHNR, CDR2 FQNEAQ, per germline (reference sequence). The CDR3 extends over 15 amino acids. V lost 5 bases, J lost 1 base, and 12 bases lay in between. The CDR3 DNA reads as TGTGCCAGCAGCCTAGGGGCCGAGTCTGGAAACACCATATATTTT. It encodes CASSLGAESGNTIYF.

This clone has just a few counts. This rearrangement joins TRBV7-2 to TRBJ2-7; 10 nucleotides agree with TRBD2. V trimming: 2 bases; J trimming: 4 bases; junction bases outside the gene matches: 8. Germline lookup yields CDR1 SGHTA and CDR2 FQGNSA. This CDR3 is 16 amino acids long. CDR3: CASSLQRGGGIYEQYF. CDR3 in DNA: TGTGCCAGCAGCTTACAGCGGGGGGGCGGTATATACGAGCAGTACTTC.

The rearrangement joins TRBV10-3 to TRBJ2-7, with a weak D call TRBD2 (5 bases). Germline values: CDR1 ENHRY, CDR2 SYGVKD. This CDR3 spans 14 amino acids. Trimming shortened V by 3 bases and J by 7 bases, and 16 bases separated the two germline ends. CDR3 residues: CAISERVRGLEQYF. DNA of the CDR3: TGTGCCATCAGTGAAAGGGTTAGAGGGCTGGAGCAGTACTTC.

This rearrangement joins TRBV19 to TRBJ1-5; 7 positions match TRBD1. V was clipped by 6 bases and J by 0 bases; unmatched bases: 2. The CDR3 covers 14 residues. CDR1 is LNHDA and CDR2 is SQIVND in the germline V gene (reference sequence). The CDR3 region is CASRGQLSNQPQHF. The CDR3 DNA reads TGTGCCAGTAGGGGACAGCTTAGCAATCAGCCCCAGCATTTT.

This chain links TRBV10-2 with TRBJ1-1; 7 nucleotides agree with TRBD1. The CDR3 totals 15 residues. V gave up 3 bases and J gave up 7 bases; unmatched junction bases: 11. From germline, CDR1 is WSHSY and CDR2 SAAADI. The CDR3 DNA is TGCGCCAGCAGTGACGCGGGCAGGGGGATGGGTGAAGCTTTCTTT. Amino acids: CASSDAGRGMGEAFF.

V and J are TRBV5-1 and TRBJ1-2; D may be TRBD1 (6 bases). The V gene's germline CDR1 is SGHRS and CDR2 YFSETQ. V lost 3 bases, J lost 8 bases, and 14 bases lay in between. This CDR3 spans 13 amino acids. This CDR3 is CASSWVTGGGYTF. The CDR3 DNA sequence: TGCGCCAGCAGCTGGGTGACAGGCGGCGGCTACACCTTC.

The genes are TRBV4-3 and TRBJ2-1; 7 bases align to TRBD1. Germline trimming cut 3 bases from V and 13 bases from J; bases unmatched to any gene: 6. Germline values: CDR1 LGHNA, CDR2 YSLEER. This CDR3 contains 12 residues. The CDR3 region has the DNA TGCGCCAGCAGCCAGGTACAGGGGCTTCAGTTCTTC. Translated, it gives CASSQVQGLQFF.

This clone showed up many times. The rearrangement joins TRBV2 to TRBJ1-6; TRBD1 aligns across 7 bases. With 7 bases clipped from V and 9 bases from J, the junction kept 9 bases outside the gene matches. The CDR3 consists of 14 residues. Germline V gene data show CDR1 as SNHLY and CDR2 as FYNNEI. The CDR3 region has the DNA TGTGCCAGCAATCGGGGGCAGGGGGGTTCACCCCTCCACTTT. Residues: CASNRGQGGSPLHF.

The chain links TRBV28 to TRBJ2-7; tentatively, D is TRBD1 (5 bases). This CDR3 spans 14 amino acids. V lost 5 bases, J lost 3 bases, and 14 bases lay in between. Germline CDR1 reads MDHEN; CDR2 reads SYDVKM. The chain's CDR3 is CASSPNNRYYEQYF. The CDR3 DNA is TGTGCCAGCAGTCCCAACAACAGGTACTACGAGCAGTACTTC. The variable domain in full, completed from reference TRBV28 and TRBJ2-7, reads DVKVTQSSRYLVKRTGEKVFLECVQDMDHENMFWYRQDPGLGLRLIYFSYDVKMKEKGDIPEGYSVSREKKERFSLILESASTNQTSMYLCASSPNNRYYEQYFGPGTRLTVT.

This sequence joins TRBV24-1 and TRBJ2-3, with 8 nucleotides matching TRBD1. Germline V gene data show CDR1 as KGHDR and CDR2 as SFDVKD. The length of the CDR3 is 16 residues. V was pared by 4 bases and J by 6 bases, with 11 bases of the junction left unmatched. The CDR3 region is CATSDRRTGFLDTQYF. CDR3 nucleotide sequence: TGTGCCACCAGTGACCGAAGGACAGGGTTCTTGGATACGCAGTATTTT.

This rearrangement joins TRBV11-3 to TRBJ2-3; 10 nucleotides agree with TRBD1. This CDR3 comprises 14 residues. CDR1 and CDR2 from the germline V gene are SGHNT and YENEEA. V shed 2 bases and J 6 bases; nucleotides not matched to a gene: 2. The CDR3 DNA sequence: TGTGCCAGCAGCTTACAGGGACAGGGGGATACGCAGTATTTT. Translated, it gives CASSLQGQGDTQYF.

The chain joins TRBV10-3 to TRBJ2-2; TRBD1 might be the D (5 bases). The CDR3 sequence is 12 residues long. Germline V CDR1 and CDR2: ENHRY, SYGVKD. The V gene lost 11 bases and the J gene lost 6 bases, with 13 bases spanning the gap. The CDR3 DNA follows: TGTGCCCCCTCAATAGGGGCCGGGGAGCTGTTTTTT. This codes for CAPSIGAGELFF.

This clone has only one observation. J is TRBJ2-6 and V is TRBV7-9, with 9 positions matching TRBD1. The CDR3 totals 18 residues. The V and J ends lost 5 bases and 1 base, in that order; junction bases with no gene match: 9. Germline V CDR1 and CDR2: SEHNR, FQNEAQ (reference sequence). The CDR3 DNA follows: TGTGCCAGCAGCCCCGGTGGGACAGGGCCATCTGGGGCCAACGTCCTGACTTTC. It encodes CASSPGGTGPSGANVLTF.

This clone was seen only once. The genes are TRBV2 and TRBJ1-6; possible D gene TRBD1, 6 bases. CDR1 is SNHLY and CDR2 is FYNNEI in the germline V gene. This CDR3 is built from 18 residues. V was pared by 5 bases and J by 0 bases, with 17 bases between. CDR3 nucleotides: TGTGCCAGCAGTTCAACAGGGAATCCGAGCTCCTATAATTCACCCCTCCACTTT. It encodes CASSSTGNPSSYNSPLHF. Filled out from reference TRBV2 and TRBJ1-6, the complete variable domain reads EPEVTQTPSHQVTQMGQEVILRCVPISNHLYFYWYRQILGQKVEFLVSFYNNEISEKSEIFDDQFSVERPDGSNFTLKIRSTKLEDSAMYFCASSSTGNPSSYNSPLHFGNGTRLTVT.